Below are 22 T cell receptor beta chains sequenced from a single sample in a study of T cells in women clearing cervical HPV infection. Sequencing used immunoSEQ multiplex PCR; TCRdb keeps in-frame clones, though not all of them. This table lists about 45,000 clones. Sequencing was done on a sample of blood buffy coat. The receptors originated from a woman aged 18 to 69 with a cervical HPV16 infection that either progressed to CIN3+ or cleared (not recorded which).

About this clone itself: The missing CDR3 end, 3 residues past where the read stops, is filled in from the germline J gene. This chain links TRBV20-1 with TRBJ2-5; no firm D call. Germline CDR1 and CDR2: DFQATT and SNEGSKA (reference sequence). This CDR3 region has 13 residues. V lost 3 bases and J 4 bases, leaving 12 bases between the germline ends. The CDR3 region is CSARGQKGETQYF. The covered CDR3 bases are TGCAGTGCTAGGGGCCAGAAAGGAGAGACC.

Regarding this clone: The read is 3 residues too short to cover the CDR3 end, so that end is filled in from the germline J gene. The chain uses TRBV4-2 and TRBJ2-3, with 8 bases fitting TRBD2. The germline gives CDR1 LGHNA, CDR2 YNFKEQ. The CDR3 is 18 residues long. The junction had 18 bases not matched to a gene; V was cut back by 4 bases and J by 6 bases. The sequenced CDR3 bases are TGTGCCAGCAGCCGCCCCCCGTACGGGGGGGCCGATGAGGATACG. Its protein product is CASSRPPYGGADEDT. The whole CDR3 region reads CASSRPPYGGADEDTQYF.

Concerning this clone itself: The read is 3 residues too short to cover the CDR3 end, so that end is filled in from the germline J gene. This rearrangement joins TRBV19 to TRBJ2-3, with D possibly being TRBD2 (6 bases). The CDR3 sequence is 16 residues long. V lost 5 bases and J lost 1, with 16 bases in between. Germline CDR1 and CDR2: LNHDA and SQIVND (reference sequence). The CDR3 bases that were read are TGTGCCAGTAGTTCCCTGACTAGGCGAGGCACAGATACG. This codes for CASSSLTRRGTDT. The whole CDR3 protein reads CASSSLTRRGTDTQYF.

In the case of this clone: The read comes to an end 3 residues before the CDR3 does, leaving the germline J gene to fill in the end. This chain uses TRBV23-1 with TRBJ2-3; the D is unclear. TRBV23-1 is treated as an ORF (open reading frame) with a function not yet certain. CDR3 length equals 16 residues. The V end lost 2 bases, the J end lost 1 base, and 13 bases lay between the germline ends. CDR3 DNA, as far as it was read: TGCGCCAGCAGTCAAGGTCCTGCGAAAGGCACAGATACG. It specifies CASSQGPAKGTDT. The complete CDR3 sequence is CASSQGPAKGTDTQYF.

For this clone: The CDR3 end lies 3 residues beyond the end of the read and is filled in from the germline J gene. The chain employs TRBV14 and TRBJ1-4; D call uncertain. The CDR3 length is 16 residues. Per germline, CDR1 SGHDN and CDR2 FVKESK. CDR3 region: CASSPLSEARNSPLFF. The covered CDR3 bases are TGTGCCAGCAGCCCCCTCAGCGAGGCCCGCAATTCACCA.

CDR3 loop: CASSQGWNEQFF. The DNA read from the CDR3 is TGTGCCAGTAGTCAAGGGTGGAATGAG. The chain employs TRBV19 and TRBJ2-1; D unresolved. The read ends 3 residues early relative to the CDR3; the germline J gene fills the gap. Trimming took 5 bases from V and 7 from J, leaving 9 bases between them. Germline lookup yields CDR1 LNHDA and CDR2 SQIVND (reference sequence). The CDR3 runs to 12 residues.

On this clone: The read terminates 3 residues ahead of where the CDR3 ends, so the germline J gene completes it. The chain joins TRBV20-1 to TRBJ2-1; D may be TRBD2 (6 bases). Trimming removed 3 bases from V and 8 bases from J, with 11 bases in between. Germline values: CDR1 DFQATT, CDR2 SNEGSKA (reference sequence). The CDR3 is 12 amino acids. The CDR3: CSARPTRYEQFF. The DNA read from the CDR3 is TGCAGTGCTAGGCCGACTAGGTATGAG.

In regard to this clone: The read gets to within 3 residues of the CDR3 end, and the germline J gene fills in the rest. The J gene is TRBJ2-5, the V gene TRBV2, with a tentative D call TRBD1 (6 bases). Germline loops: CDR1 SNHLY, CDR2 FYNNEI. V was pared by 4 bases and J by 3 bases, with 9 bases between. The CDR3 loop spans 13 amino acids. CDR3 protein: CASSGTGKETQYF. The CDR3 bases that were read are TGTGCCAGCAGTGGAACAGGGAAAGAGACC.

On this clone itself: From the germline J gene comes the end of the CDR3, since the read stops 3 residues before it. This rearrangement joins TRBV2 to TRBJ1-2; perhaps TRBD1 as D (5 bases). The CDR3 runs to 12 residues. The germline V gene encodes CDR1 SNHLY and CDR2 FYNNEI. The part of the CDR3 DNA that was read is TGTGCCAGCAAAATCGGGGACTACGAC. Its translation: CASKIGDYD. From start to end, the CDR3 is CASKIGDYDYTF.

Partial CDR3 DNA: TGTGCCTGGAGTGTACTTAGATCAGGTGAA. It codes for CAWSVLRSGE. The full CDR3 protein is CAWSVLRSGEAFF. J is TRBJ1-1 and V is TRBV30; the D is unclear. The read ends 3 residues before the CDR3 terminus; that terminus is restored from the germline J gene. From germline, CDR1 is GTSNPN and CDR2 SVGIG (reference sequence). V dropped 0 bases and J dropped 7 bases, with 12 bases sitting between them. This CDR3 is 13 amino acids long.

Incomplete CDR3 DNA: TGCGCCAGCAGCTCCGACAGGGCCCACTCACCC. Amino acid sequence: CASSSDRAHSP. The whole CDR3 protein is CASSSDRAHSPLHF. V is TRBV5-1 and J is TRBJ1-6, with 7 nucleotides matching TRBD1. The CDR3 is cut off 3 residues early in the read; its end comes from the germline J gene. CDR1 is SGHRS and CDR2 is YFSETQ in the germline V gene. The CDR3 spans 14 residues. Trimming cost V 3 bases and J 10 bases; bases outside gene matches: 7.

Concerning this clone: The CDR3 goes on 3 residues after the read ends, and that part is filled in from the germline J gene. This sequence joins TRBV30 and TRBJ2-3; D remains ambiguous. The CDR3 length is 14 residues. Trimming cost V 6 bases and J 3 bases, with 16 bases left between them. The germline V gene encodes CDR1 GTSNPN and CDR2 SVGIG (reference sequence). This CDR3 is CACSHGFGTDTQYF. The CDR3 DNA, read in part, is TGTGCCTGCTCCCACGGGTTTGGGACAGATACG. Complete variable domain (other parts from reference TRBV30 and TRBJ2-3): SQTIHQWPATLVQPVGSPLSLECTVEGTSNPNLYWYRQAAGRGLQLLFYSVGIGQISSEVPQNLSASRPQDRQFILSSKKLLLSDSGFYLCACSHGFGTDTQYFGPGTRLTVL.

With regard to this clone: Read data end 3 residues before the CDR3 end; the end is taken from the germline J gene. The rearrangement uses TRBV19 and TRBJ1-2, with a possible D match to TRBD1 (5 bases). The CDR3 consists of 13 residues. Looked up from germline, CDR1 is LNHDA and CDR2 is SQIVND (reference sequence). The CDR3 protein is CASSMGRATGYTF. The sequenced CDR3 bases are TGTGCCAGTAGTATGGGCAGGGCCACAGGC.

To note about this clone: The observed sequence ends 3 residues before the CDR3 terminus, with the missing tail filled in from the germline J gene. The chain links TRBV6-1 to TRBJ1-2; TRBD1 is a possible D gene (6 bases). Germline-derived CDR1 and CDR2 are MNHNS and SASEGT. Trimming cost V 3 bases and J 4 bases, with 12 bases left between them. This CDR3 region has 14 residues. The CDR3 DNA, read in part, is TGTGCCAGCAGTGATTGGGGCAGGGGCTATGGC. It codes for CASSDWGRGYG. The whole CDR3 is CASSDWGRGYGYTF.

In regard to this clone: The read ends 3 residues before the CDR3 terminus; that terminus is restored from the germline J gene. The V gene is TRBV18, the J gene TRBJ1-1; 11 bases line up with TRBD1. The CDR3 contains 15 residues. The germline V gene has CDR1 KGHSH and CDR2 LQKENI. V lost 8 bases and J lost 2; bases outside the gene matches: 7. CDR3 bases read: TGTGCCAGCCAATTGGACAGGGGGCGTAACACTGAA. This encodes CASQLDRGRNTE. The entire CDR3 reads CASQLDRGRNTEAFF. The full variable domain, completed using reference TRBV18 and TRBJ1-1, is NAGVMQNPRHLVRRRGQEARLRCSPMKGHSHVYWYRQLPEEGLKFMVYLQKENIIDESGMPKERFSAEFPKEGPSILRIQQVVRGDSAAYFCASQLDRGRNTEAFFGQGTRLTVV.

About this clone: The CDR3 extends 3 residues past the end of the read, so its final part is completed from the germline J gene. The chain carries TRBV19 and TRBJ2-7, with a weak D call TRBD2 (6 bases). Per the germline V gene, CDR1 is LNHDA and CDR2 is SQIVND (reference sequence). V lost 2 bases and J 3 bases, leaving 11 bases between the germline ends. The CDR3 extends over 14 amino acids. The part of the CDR3 DNA that was read is TGTGCCAGTAGTATACAAGCGGGCAGCTACGAG. Protein product: CASSIQAGSYE. The full-length CDR3 reads as CASSIQAGSYEQYF.

As for this clone: The CDR3 goes on 3 residues after the read ends, and that part is filled in from the germline J gene. The genes are TRBV12-5 and TRBJ1-5; a weak D match, TRBD1 (6 bases). Germline CDR1 LGHNT, CDR2 FRNRAP. V was clipped by 5 bases and J by 4 bases, with 12 bases between them. The CDR3 is 14 amino acids. CDR3 in amino acids: CASGPGTPNQPQHF. Partial CDR3 DNA: TGTGCTAGTGGTCCCGGGACACCAAATCAGCCC. Looking up the rest from reference TRBV12-5 and TRBJ1-5 gives the full variable domain: DARVTQTPRHKVTEMGQEVTMRCQPILGHNTVFWYRQTMMQGLELLAYFRNRAPLDDSGMPKDRFSAEMPDATLATLKIQPSEPRDSAVYFCASGPGTPNQPQHFGDGTRLSIL.

Notes on this clone: Mismatch with germline at one junction end may stem from a read error. The read is 3 residues too short to cover the CDR3 end, so that end is filled in from the germline J gene. The same CDR3 is also encoded by other DNA sequences in this sample. The genes are TRBV4-2 and TRBJ2-3; 10 bases map to TRBD2. The germline CDR1 and CDR2 sequences are LGHNA and YNFKEQ. This CDR3 has 16 residues. The part of the CDR3 DNA that was read is TGCGCCAGCAGCCAAGACCTAGCGGGGGCCACAGATACG. Encoded protein: CASSQDLAGATDT. The full-length CDR3 reads as CASSQDLAGATDTQYF.

On this clone: With the read ending 3 residues before the CDR3 end, the germline J gene is used to fill in that end. The V gene is TRBV7-2, the J gene TRBJ2-3, with TRBD2 identical over 9 bases. CDR3 length equals 14 residues. Germline V gives CDR1 SGHTA, CDR2 FQGNSA. The CDR3 bases that were read are TGTGCCAGCAGCTTACGGCGGGAGGGCCACACG. It is translated as CASSLRREGHT. The entire CDR3 is CASSLRREGHTQYF.

A remark on this clone: The read terminates 3 residues before the CDR3 end, so the remaining end is supplied by the germline J gene. The genes are TRBV20-1 and TRBJ1-2, with D possibly being TRBD1 (6 bases). Trimming pared 6 bases from V and 1 base from J, leaving 21 bases between. Germline V CDR1 and CDR2: DFQATT, SNEGSKA (reference sequence). The CDR3 length is 16 residues. Incomplete CDR3 DNA: TGCAGTGCCCAAGATCGGGACATGATTATTAACTATGGC. Protein: CSAQDRDMIINYG. The full CDR3 protein reads CSAQDRDMIINYGYTF.

With regard to this clone: From the germline J gene comes the end of the CDR3, since the read stops 3 residues before it. V and J are TRBV19 and TRBJ2-3, with TRBD2 matching 9 bases. Trimming removed 8 bases from V and 8 bases from J; junction bases left unmatched: 8. The CDR3 is 13 residues long. Germline V gene lookup returns CDR1 LNHDA and CDR2 SQIVND (reference sequence). Here the CDR3 reads CASGVAGVGTQYF. The part of the CDR3 DNA that was read is TGTGCCAGTGGAGTAGCGGGAGTAGGTACG.

With regard to this clone: The CDR3 goes on 3 residues after the read ends, and that part is filled in from the germline J gene. This sequence joins TRBV19 and TRBJ1-1, with a weak D call TRBD1 (5 bases). Germline assignment: CDR1 LNHDA and CDR2 SQIVND (reference sequence). Trimming took 5 bases from V and 6 from J, leaving 13 bases between them. CDR3 length: 13 residues. CDR3 DNA (partial): TGTGCCAGTAGTGAAGGGTGGGGCTCTGAA. This translates into CASSEGWGSE. The CDR3 reads in full as CASSEGWGSEAFF. The full variable domain, its missing parts supplied by reference TRBV19 and TRBJ1-1, is DGGITQSPKYLFRKEGQNVTLSCEQNLNHDAMYWYRQDPGQGLRLIYYSQIVNDFQKGDIAEGYSVSREKKESFPLTVTSAQKNPTAFYLCASSEGWGSEAFFGQGTRLTVV.